There are many counts of the clone carrying this T cell receptor beta chain. Its antigen is not identified. This sample is drawn from a study of T cell clonality in common variable immunodeficiency. Study findings and constraints: CVID subjects shared fewer TCRbeta clones than healthy controls did. Reportedly, TCR beta sequences from common variable immunodeficiency showed fewer deletions and N-nucleotide insertions.

CVID meant reduced serum IgG, IgA and/or IgM plus specific antibody deficiency. Caucasian heritage predominated among both patients and controls. For at least one year, all CVID subjects received replacement immunoglobulin. Sequenced by immunoSEQ multiplex PCR; TCRdb stores in-frame clones only, minus some. The sample yields 25,000 or so clones, without any singletons. The specimen sequenced was peripheral blood mononuclear cells. This sequence was found in a human donor with common variable immunodeficiency.

The sequenced part of the CDR3 DNA is TGTGCCAGCAGTCGAACAGCCACAGATACG. Its protein product is CASSRTATDT. The entire CDR3 protein reads CASSRTATDTQYF. This chain links TRBV12-3 or TRBV12-4 with TRBJ2-3; no reliable D call. The read ends 3 residues early relative to the CDR3; the germline J gene fills the gap. V was shortened by 5 bases and J by 2 bases, with 8 bases between the two germline ends. CDR3 length equals 13 residues.